This T cell receptor beta chain was sequenced for a study of T cell responses to AZD1222 COVID-19 vaccine. The V gene lost 3 bases and the J gene lost 4 bases, with 6 bases spanning the gap. Germline CDR1 is SGHAT and CDR2 is FQNNGV. CDR3 length: 12 amino acids. Findings and caveats of the study: Spike regions recognized by vaccine-associated CD4 TCRs spanned the protein, led by 160-218 and 743-854.

Sequenced by immunoSEQ multiplex PCR; TCRdb stores in-frame clones only, minus some. The table records 130,000 to 150,000 clones, 90% to 95% of them present only once. This clone was seen more than once but under ten times. Its specificity is unknown. The receptor was isolated from an adult in good health. The material was peripheral blood, obtained on day 0 of AZD1222 vaccination. The rearrangement uses TRBV11-2 and TRBJ1-2; the D is unclear. The CDR3 reads CASSLGLYGYTF. The DNA for the CDR3 is TGTGCCAGCAGCTTGGGCCTCTATGGCTACACCTTC. Based on the CDR3 plus reference TRBV11-2 and TRBJ1-2, the full variable domain is EAGVAQSPRYKIIEKRQSVAFWCNPISGHATLYWYQQILGQGPKLLIQFQNNGVVDDSQLPKDRFSAERLKGVDSTLKIQPAKLEDSAVYLCASSLGLYGYTFGSGTRLTVV.